This TCR beta chain was identified during a study of blood T cells in healthy people across ages. Whole-study results and caveats: More naive CD4+ cells and higher diversity marked long-lived donors relative to aged donors.

In this sample, this clonotype turned up a few times. Its antigen remains unknown. Trimming shortened V by 7 bases and J by 6 bases, and 21 bases separated the two germline ends. CDR1 is SGHTA and CDR2 is FQGNSA in the germline V gene. CDR3 length equals 15 residues. There were healthy Caucasian individuals from Russia, aged about 6 to 95, serving as donors. Alongside a J-beta primer mix, a sample-barcoded 5' primer served in a second PCR lasting about 7 to 12 cycles. Carrying 12 random nucleotides, a template-switch adaptor labeled each individual cDNA molecule. TCRdb independently ran MiXCR on the 5' RACE reads; one entry per CDR3 protein. The table records 920,000 or so distinct CDR3 sequences, under 45% of them present only once.

The source of this sequence is a woman aged 55-75 years in good health. J is TRBJ1-2 and V is TRBV7-2; D may be TRBD1 (6 bases). The sequenced material came from blood. In DNA form, the CDR3 reads TGTGCCAGCAACGCGCTTCCCACAGGGTTCAATGGCTACACCTTC. This sequence encodes CASNALPTGFNGYTF.